This TCR beta chain was obtained from a study of blood T cell repertoires in COVID-19. Across the whole study: There were acute and convalescent COVID-19 samples, and they came from the United States, Italy and Spain.

The CDR3 contains 12 residues. V was trimmed by 6 bases and J by 7 bases, leaving 15 bases between them. CDR1 is GTSNPN, CDR2 SVGIG, per germline (reference sequence). Original processing notes: It was from reference gene primer amplification that nucleated cell counts were estimated. TCRdb keeps only in-frame clones here, not all; method: immunoSEQ multiplex PCR. That table is the source of V, J and clone size, and D and trimming were worked out from the DNA. The data hold over 200,000 clones, with roughly 82% observed a single time. The clonotype comes from a woman aged 40 to 50 with acute or convalescent COVID-19. The sequenced sample was peripheral blood. V is TRBV30 and J is TRBJ1-1; D is perhaps TRBD1 (5 bases). CDR3 protein: CACIPGGVEAFF. CDR3 sequence (DNA): TGTGCCTGCATCCCGGGGGGGGTTGAAGCTTTCTTT.